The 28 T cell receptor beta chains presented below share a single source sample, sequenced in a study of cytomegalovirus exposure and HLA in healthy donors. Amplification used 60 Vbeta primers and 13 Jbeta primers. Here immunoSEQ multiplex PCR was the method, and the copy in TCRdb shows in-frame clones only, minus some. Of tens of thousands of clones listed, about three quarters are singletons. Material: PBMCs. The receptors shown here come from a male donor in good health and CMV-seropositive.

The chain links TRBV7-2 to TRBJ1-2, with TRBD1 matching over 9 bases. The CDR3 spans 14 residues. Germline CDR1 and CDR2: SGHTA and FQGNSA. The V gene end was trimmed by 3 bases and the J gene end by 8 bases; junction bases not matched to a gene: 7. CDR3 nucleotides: TGTGCCAGCAGCTTGGTAGGACAGGGGTCGGGCTACACCTTC. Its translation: CASSLVGQGSGYTF.

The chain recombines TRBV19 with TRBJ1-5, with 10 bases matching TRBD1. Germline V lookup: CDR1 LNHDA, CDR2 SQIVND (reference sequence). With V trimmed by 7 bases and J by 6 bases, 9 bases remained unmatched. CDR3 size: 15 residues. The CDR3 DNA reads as TGTGCCAGTACCACCGACAGGGGGCGTAGTCAGCCCCAGCATTTT. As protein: CASTTDRGRSQPQHF.

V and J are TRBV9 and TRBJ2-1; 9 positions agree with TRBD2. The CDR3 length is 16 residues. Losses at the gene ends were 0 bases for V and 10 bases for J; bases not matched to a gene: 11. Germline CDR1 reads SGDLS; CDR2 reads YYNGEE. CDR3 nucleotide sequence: TGTGCCAGCAGCGTAGGGCTAGCGGGGACCCCGGGGGAGCAGTTCTTC. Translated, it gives CASSVGLAGTPGEQFF.

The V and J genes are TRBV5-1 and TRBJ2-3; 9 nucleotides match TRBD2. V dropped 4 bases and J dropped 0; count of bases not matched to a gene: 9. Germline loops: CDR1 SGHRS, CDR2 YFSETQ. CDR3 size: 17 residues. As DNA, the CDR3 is TGCGCCAGCAGCGGACCCCTAGCGGGAACTAGCACAGATACGCAGTATTTT. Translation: CASSGPLAGTSTDTQYF.

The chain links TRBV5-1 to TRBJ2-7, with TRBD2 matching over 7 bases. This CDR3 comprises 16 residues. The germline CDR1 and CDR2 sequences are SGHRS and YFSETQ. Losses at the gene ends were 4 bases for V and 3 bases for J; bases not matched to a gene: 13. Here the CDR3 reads CASSARTSRDYYEQYF. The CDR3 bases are TGCGCCAGCAGCGCCCGGACTAGTCGGGACTACTACGAGCAGTACTTC.

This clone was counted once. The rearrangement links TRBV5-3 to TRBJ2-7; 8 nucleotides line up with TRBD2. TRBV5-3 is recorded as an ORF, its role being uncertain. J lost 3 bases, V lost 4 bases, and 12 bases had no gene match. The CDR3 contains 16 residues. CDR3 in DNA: TGTGCCAGAAGCCCGCTCGGCCCTAGCGGGTTCTACGAGCAGTACTTC. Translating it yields CARSPLGPSGFYEQYF.

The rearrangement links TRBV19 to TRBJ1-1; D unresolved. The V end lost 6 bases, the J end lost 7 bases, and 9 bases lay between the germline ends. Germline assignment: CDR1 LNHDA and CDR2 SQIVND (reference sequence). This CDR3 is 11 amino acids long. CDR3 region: CASRTLHEAFF. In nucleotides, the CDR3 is TGTGCCAGTAGAACATTACATGAAGCTTTCTTT.

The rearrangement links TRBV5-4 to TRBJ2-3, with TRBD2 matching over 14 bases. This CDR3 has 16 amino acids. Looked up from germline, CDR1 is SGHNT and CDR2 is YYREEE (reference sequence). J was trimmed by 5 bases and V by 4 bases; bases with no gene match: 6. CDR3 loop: CASSLGLAGVRDTQYF. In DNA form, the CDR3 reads TGTGCCAGCAGCCTGGGACTAGCGGGAGTCCGAGATACGCAGTATTTT. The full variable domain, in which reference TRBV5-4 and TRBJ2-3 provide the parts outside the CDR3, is ETGVTQSPTHLIKTRGQQVTLRCSSQSGHNTVSWYQQALGQGPQFIFQYYREEENGRGNFPPRFSGLQFPNYSSELNVNALELDDSALYLCASSLGLAGVRDTQYFGPGTRLTVL.

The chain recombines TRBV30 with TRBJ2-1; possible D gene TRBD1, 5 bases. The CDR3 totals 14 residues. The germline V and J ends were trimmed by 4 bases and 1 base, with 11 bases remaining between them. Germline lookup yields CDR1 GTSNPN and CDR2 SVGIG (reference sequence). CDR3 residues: CAWTQTGSYNEQFF. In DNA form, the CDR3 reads TGTGCCTGGACACAAACAGGATCCTACAATGAGCAGTTCTTC.

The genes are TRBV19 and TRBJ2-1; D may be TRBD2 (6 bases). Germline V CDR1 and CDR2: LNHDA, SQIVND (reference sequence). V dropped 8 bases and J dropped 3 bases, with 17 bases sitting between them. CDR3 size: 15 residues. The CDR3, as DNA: TGTGCCAGTGCGTCCGGGGGAGTCGGCTACAATGAGCAGTTCTTC. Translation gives CASASGGVGYNEQFF.

Written as DNA, the CDR3 is TGTGCCAGCAGCTCCACACGCGGACTCACCTTTGGCAATCAGCCCCAGCATTTT. Amino acids: CASSSTRGLTFGNQPQHF. This rearrangement joins TRBV7-2 to TRBJ1-5; D gene unclear. This CDR3 is built from 18 residues. With 4 bases removed from V and 2 bases from J, the gap between germline ends came to 21 bases. Germline V CDR1 and CDR2: SGHTA, FQGNSA.

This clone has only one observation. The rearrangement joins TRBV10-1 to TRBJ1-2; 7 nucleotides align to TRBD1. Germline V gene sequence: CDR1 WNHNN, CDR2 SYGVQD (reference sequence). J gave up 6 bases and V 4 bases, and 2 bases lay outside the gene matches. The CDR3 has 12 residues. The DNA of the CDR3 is TGCGCCAGCAGTGTAGGACAGGATGGCTACACCTTC. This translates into CASSVGQDGYTF.

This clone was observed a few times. The CDR3 region is CASSLAPPGQITDTQYF. CDR3 DNA: TGCGCCAGCAGCTTGGCTCCCCCTGGACAAATAACAGATACGCAGTATTTT. V is TRBV5-1 and J is TRBJ2-3; perhaps TRBD1 as D (5 bases). V lost 0 bases and J 3 bases, leaving 17 bases between the germline ends. CDR3 size: 17 residues. CDR1 is SGHRS, CDR2 YFSETQ, per germline.

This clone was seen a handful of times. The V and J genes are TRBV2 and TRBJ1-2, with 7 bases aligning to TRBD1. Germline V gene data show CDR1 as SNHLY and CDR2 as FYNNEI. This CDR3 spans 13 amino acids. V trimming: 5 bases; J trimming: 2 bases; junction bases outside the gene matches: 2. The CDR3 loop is CASSTTGNYGYTF. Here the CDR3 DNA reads TGTGCCAGCAGTACGACAGGGAACTATGGCTACACCTTC.

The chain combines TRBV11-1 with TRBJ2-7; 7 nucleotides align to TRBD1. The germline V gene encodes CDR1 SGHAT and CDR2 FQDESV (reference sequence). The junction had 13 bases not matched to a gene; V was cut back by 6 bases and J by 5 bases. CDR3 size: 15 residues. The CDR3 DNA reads TGTGCCAGCAGTCCGAGGGACAGAGGGATCCACGAGCAGTACTTC. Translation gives CASSPRDRGIHEQYF.

The CDR3 reads CASSYWLETQYF. The CDR3 region has the DNA TGTGCCAGCAGCTACTGGTTGGAGACCCAGTACTTC. The chain links TRBV2 to TRBJ2-5; D is unresolved. CDR3 length: 12 amino acids. Germline CDR1 reads SNHLY; CDR2 reads FYNNEI. Trimming cost V 6 bases and J 5 bases, with 10 bases left between them.

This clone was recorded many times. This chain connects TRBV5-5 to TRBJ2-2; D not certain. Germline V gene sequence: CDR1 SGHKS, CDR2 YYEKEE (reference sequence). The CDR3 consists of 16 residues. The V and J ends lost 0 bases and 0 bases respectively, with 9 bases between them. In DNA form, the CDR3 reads TGTGCCAGCAGCTTGGCCCCGAGTCCGAACACCGGGGAGCTGTTTTTT. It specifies CASSLAPSPNTGELFF. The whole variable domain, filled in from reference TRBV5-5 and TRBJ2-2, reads DAGVTQSPTHLIKTRGQQVTLRCSPISGHKSVSWYQQVLGQGPQFIFQYYEKEERGRGNFPDRFSARQFPNYSSELNVNALLLGDSALYLCASSLAPSPNTGELFFGEGSRLTVL.

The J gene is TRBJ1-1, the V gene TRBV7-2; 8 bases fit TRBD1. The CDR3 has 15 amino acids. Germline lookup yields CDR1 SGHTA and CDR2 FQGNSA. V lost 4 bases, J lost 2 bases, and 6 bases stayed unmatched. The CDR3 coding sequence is TGTGCCAGCAGCTCTACAGGGGGGCGAAACACTGAAGCTTTCTTT. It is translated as CASSSTGGRNTEAFF.

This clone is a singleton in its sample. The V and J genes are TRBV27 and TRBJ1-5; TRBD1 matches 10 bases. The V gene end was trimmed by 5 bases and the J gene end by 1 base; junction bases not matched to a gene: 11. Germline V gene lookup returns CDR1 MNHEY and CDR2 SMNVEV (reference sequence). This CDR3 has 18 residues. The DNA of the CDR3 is TGTGCCAGCAGTCCCCAATGGGGACAGGGGACGAGCAATCAGCCCCAGCATTTT. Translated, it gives CASSPQWGQGTSNQPQHF.

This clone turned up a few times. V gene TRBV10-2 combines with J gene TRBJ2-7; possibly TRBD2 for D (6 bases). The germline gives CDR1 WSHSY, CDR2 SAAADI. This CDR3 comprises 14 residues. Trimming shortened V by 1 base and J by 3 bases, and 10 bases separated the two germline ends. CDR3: CASSELAGRYEQYF. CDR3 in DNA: TGCGCCAGCAGTGAGTTGGCGGGACGCTACGAGCAGTACTTC.

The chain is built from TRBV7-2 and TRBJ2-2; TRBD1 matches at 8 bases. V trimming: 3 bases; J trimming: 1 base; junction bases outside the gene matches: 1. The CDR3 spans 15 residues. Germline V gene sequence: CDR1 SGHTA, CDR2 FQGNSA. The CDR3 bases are TGTGCCAGCAGCTTCGACAGGGGGAACACCGGGGAGCTGTTTTTT. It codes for CASSFDRGNTGELFF.

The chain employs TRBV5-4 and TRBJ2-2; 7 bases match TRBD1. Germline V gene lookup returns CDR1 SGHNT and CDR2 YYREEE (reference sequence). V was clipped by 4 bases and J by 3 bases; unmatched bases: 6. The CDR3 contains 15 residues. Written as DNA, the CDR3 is TGTGCCAGCAGCCCCGGGACAGTTCACACCGGGGAGCTGTTTTTT. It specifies CASSPGTVHTGELFF.

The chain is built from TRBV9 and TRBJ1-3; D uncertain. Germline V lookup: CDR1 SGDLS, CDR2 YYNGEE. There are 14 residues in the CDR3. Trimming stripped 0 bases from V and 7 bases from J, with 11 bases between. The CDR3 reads CASSVDTGVNTIYF. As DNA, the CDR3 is TGTGCCAGCAGCGTAGATACGGGAGTGAACACCATATATTTT.

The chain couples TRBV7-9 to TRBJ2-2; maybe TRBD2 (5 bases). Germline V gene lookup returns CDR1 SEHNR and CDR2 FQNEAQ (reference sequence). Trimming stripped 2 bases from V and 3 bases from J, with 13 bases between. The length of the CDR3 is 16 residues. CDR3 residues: CASSLLRPGYTGELFF. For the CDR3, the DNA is TGTGCCAGCAGCTTACTCAGGCCGGGGTACACCGGGGAGCTGTTTTTT.

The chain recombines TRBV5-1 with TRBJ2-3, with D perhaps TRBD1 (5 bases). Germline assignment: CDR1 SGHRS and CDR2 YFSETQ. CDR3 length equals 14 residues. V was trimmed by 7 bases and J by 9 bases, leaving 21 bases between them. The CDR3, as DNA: TGCGCCAGCCGCCGGGTCGGTATTCAGGGCACGCAGTATTTT. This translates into CASRRVGIQGTQYF.

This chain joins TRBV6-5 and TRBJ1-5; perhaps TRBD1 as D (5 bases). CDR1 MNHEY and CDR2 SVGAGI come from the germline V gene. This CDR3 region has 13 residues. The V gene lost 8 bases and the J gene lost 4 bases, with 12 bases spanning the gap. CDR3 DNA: TGTGCCAGCCGGGGACTGATTAATCAGCCCCAGCATTTT. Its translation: CASRGLINQPQHF.

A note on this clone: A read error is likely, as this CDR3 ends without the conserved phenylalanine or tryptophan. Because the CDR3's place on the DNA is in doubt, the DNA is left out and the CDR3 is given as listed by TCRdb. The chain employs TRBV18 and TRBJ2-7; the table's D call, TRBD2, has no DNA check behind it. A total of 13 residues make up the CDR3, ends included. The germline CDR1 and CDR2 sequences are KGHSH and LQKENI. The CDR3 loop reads CASSPQSGGRAGI.

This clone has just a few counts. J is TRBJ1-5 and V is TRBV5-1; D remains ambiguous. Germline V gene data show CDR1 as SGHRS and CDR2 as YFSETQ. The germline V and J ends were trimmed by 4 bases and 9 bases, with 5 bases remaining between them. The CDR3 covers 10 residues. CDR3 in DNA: TGCGCCAGCAGCGGAGGGCCCCAGCATTTT. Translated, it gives CASSGGPQHF.